These T cell receptor beta chains were read from a single sample in a study of T cell changes during pregnancy in multiple sclerosis. The data were produced by immunoSEQ multiplex PCR, yet TCRdb's version contains in-frame clones alone and is incomplete. This sample has about 75,000 clones, with about 93% found just once. The starting material was CD4+ T cells from peripheral blood mononuclear cells, obtained after pregnancy. The source of these receptors is a female donor with multiple sclerosis, enrolled in a pregnancy study. Both conserved end residues are part of each CDR3. A D gene is named only where the DNA matches it firmly. Size tells how often a clone was seen (once, few, many) or the class of an expanded clone, and some rows leave it out.

length	V	J	size	D	CDR3	DNA
16	TRBV11-2	TRBJ2-2	-	TRBD2	CASSLVASGNTGELFF	TGTGCCAGCAGCTTAGTTGCTAGCGGGAACACCGGGGAGCTGTTTTTT
14	TRBV6-6	TRBJ1-2	-	TRBD1	CASVRPGQNYGYTF	TGTGCCAGCGTTCGACCGGGACAGAACTATGGCTACACCTTC
13	TRBV9	TRBJ1-2	-	-	CASSVGYSDGYTF	TGTGCCAGCAGCGTCGGGTATTCAGATGGCTACACCTTC
16	TRBV19	TRBJ2-1	-	TRBD2	CASIPHSGSGKNEQFF	TGTGCCAGTATTCCACATAGCGGGAGCGGGAAAAATGAGCAGTTCTTC
13	TRBV10-3	TRBJ2-7	-	-	CAITGQKNYEQYF	TGTGCCATAACTGGACAGAAGAACTACGAGCAGTACTTC
18	TRBV11-2	TRBJ1-1	-	TRBD1	CASSQDYRGGRVNTEAFF	TGTGCCAGCAGCCAAGATTACAGGGGGGGACGAGTGAACACTGAAGCTTTCTTT
16	TRBV18	TRBJ1-1	-	TRBD1	CASSPGTGPKGAEAFF	TGTGCCAGCTCACCTGGGACAGGGCCCAAGGGTGCTGAAGCTTTCTTT
13	TRBV5-1	TRBJ2-7	-	-	CASSLGGTYEQYF	TGCGCCAGCAGCTTAGGCGGGACGTACGAGCAGTACTTC
15	TRBV5-6	TRBJ2-2	-	TRBD1	CASTGQGFYTGELFF	TGTGCCAGCACCGGACAGGGCTTTTACACCGGGGAGCTGTTTTTT
15	TRBV27	TRBJ1-2	-	-	CASSVPRMINYGYTF	TGTGCCAGCTCAGTTCCCAGAATGATTAACTATGGCTACACCTTC
15	TRBV7-7	TRBJ2-5	-	TRBD1	CASSQGALQGETQYF	TGTGCTAGCAGCCAGGGGGCCCTTCAGGGGGAGACCCAGTACTTC
15	TRBV2	TRBJ1-2	-	-	CASSVGVPTIYGYTF	TGTGCCAGCAGCGTCGGGGTTCCCACTATCTATGGCTACACCTTC
16	TRBV18	TRBJ1-1	few	-	CASSPPYSGDRTEAFF	TGTGCCAGCTCACCACCGTATTCAGGGGATCGCACTGAAGCTTTCTTT
15	TRBV5-1	TRBJ2-2	-	-	CASSLRQMNTGELFF	TGCGCCAGCAGCTTGAGACAGATGAACACCGGGGAGCTGTTTTTT
13	TRBV7-3	TRBJ2-3	-	-	CASSLSAVGTQYF	TGTGCCAGCAGCTTATCTGCAGTTGGTACGCAGTATTTT
15	TRBV28	TRBJ1-4	-	TRBD1	CASSIQTGANEKLFF	TGTGCCAGCAGTATACAGACAGGGGCTAATGAAAAACTGTTTTTT
16	TRBV2	TRBJ1-5	once	TRBD1	CASSERTGGGNQPQHF	TGTGCCAGCAGTGAGCGGACAGGGGGGGGCAATCAGCCCCAGCATTTT
15	TRBV19	TRBJ2-1	-	TRBD2	CASTQPSGIYNEQFF	TGTGCCAGTACCCAACCTAGCGGGATTTACAATGAGCAGTTCTTC
14	TRBV6-5	TRBJ2-7	-	-	CASRFNLRGHEQYF	TGTGCCAGCAGGTTCAACCTCAGGGGCCACGAGCAGTACTTC
14	TRBV19	TRBJ1-5	-	TRBD1	CASSIGRGDQPQHF	TGTGCCAGTAGTATTGGCAGGGGGGATCAGCCCCAGCATTTT
13	TRBV29-1	TRBJ1-4	-	TRBD1	CSAVQGRNEKLFF	TGCAGCGCCGTACAGGGGCGTAATGAAAAACTGTTTTTT
13	TRBV5-1	TRBJ2-7	-	-	CASTQGSSYEQYF	TGCGCCAGCACCCAGGGGAGCTCCTACGAGCAGTACTTC
13	TRBV5-1	TRBJ2-7	-	TRBD1	CASSLTGEYEQYF	TGCGCCAGCAGCTTGACAGGGGAGTACGAGCAGTACTTC
17	TRBV4-1	TRBJ2-2	-	TRBD2	CASSQGDRASGTGELFF	TGCGCCAGCAGCCAAGGGGATCGGGCTAGCGGGACCGGGGAGCTGTTTTTT
15	TRBV2	TRBJ2-7	-	TRBD2	CASSPRTSGFYEQYF	TGTGCCAGCAGTCCCCGGACTAGCGGGTTCTACGAGCAGTACTTC
14	TRBV5-1	TRBJ2-7	-	TRBD2	CASSLAGGTYEQYF	TGCGCCAGCAGCTTAGCGGGAGGGACCTACGAGCAGTACTTC
14	TRBV7-9	TRBJ2-7	-	-	CASSLDTGWNEQYF	TGTGCCAGCAGCTTAGACACGGGATGGAACGAGCAGTACTTC
16	TRBV6-1	TRBJ2-7	-	-	CASSEHDRLGTYEQYF	TGTGCCAGCAGTGAACACGACAGGTTGGGAACCTACGAGCAGTACTTC
15	TRBV28	TRBJ2-5	-	TRBD2	CASSSRTSGRETQYF	TGTGCCAGCAGTTCAAGGACTAGCGGGAGGGAGACCCAGTACTTC
11	TRBV6-6	TRBJ2-1	once	-	CASSRIDEQFF	TGTGCCAGCAGCAGAATCGATGAGCAGTTCTTC
16	TRBV29-1	TRBJ2-3	-	-	CSVEGLAYGSTDTQYF	TGCAGCGTTGAAGGTCTAGCGTACGGTAGTACAGATACGCAGTATTTT
12	TRBV6-1	TRBJ1-2	-	-	CASRQGRSGYTF	TGTGCCAGCAGACAGGGTAGGAGTGGCTACACCTTC
12	TRBV5-4	TRBJ2-2	-	-	CASSPHTGELFF	TGTGCCAGCAGCCCTCACACCGGGGAGCTGTTTTTT
17	TRBV5-1	TRBJ2-2	-	TRBD2	CASSLAGIAGVPGELFF	TGCGCCAGCAGCTTGGCCGGGATAGCGGGAGTCCCCGGGGAGCTGTTTTTT
13	TRBV30	TRBJ1-1	-	-	CAWSVQVNTEAFF	TGTGCCTGGAGTGTCCAGGTGAACACTGAAGCTTTCTTT
16	TRBV10-3	TRBJ2-7	-	TRBD1	CAISDPGQGSSYEQYF	TGTGCCATCAGTGATCCCGGACAGGGGAGCTCCTACGAGCAGTACTTC
16	TRBV7-5	TRBJ2-5	-	-	CARSPRDGCIQETQYF	TGTGCCAGAAGCCCGCGGGACGGGTGCATTCAAGAGACCCAGTACTTC
17	TRBV18	TRBJ2-2	-	TRBD2	CASSPRSGSANTGELFF	TGTGCCAGCTCACCACGTAGCGGGAGTGCCAACACCGGGGAGCTGTTTTTT
13	TRBV29-1	TRBJ1-5	once	-	CSVAGGANQPQHF	TGCAGCGTTGCGGGAGGGGCCAATCAGCCCCAGCATTTT
18	TRBV5-1	TRBJ1-5	-	-	CASSVAPHKNYSNQPQHF	TGCGCCAGCTCCGTAGCACCACACAAGAACTATAGCAATCAGCCCCAGCATTTT
14	TRBV2	TRBJ1-5	once	-	CASSPAGTREPQHF	TGTGCCAGCAGCCCGGCTGGGACTAGGGAGCCCCAGCATTTT
16	TRBV5-1	TRBJ2-1	-	TRBD2	CASSLVLAGTYNEQFF	TGCGCCAGCAGCTTGGTGCTAGCGGGCACCTACAATGAGCAGTTCTTC
15	TRBV28	TRBJ2-7	-	TRBD2	CASSGPLAGYDEQYF	TGTGCCAGCAGTGGCCCTCTAGCGGGATACGACGAGCAGTACTTC
13	TRBV29-1	TRBJ2-5	once	-	CSAGAARTETQYF	TGCAGCGCCGGCGCGGCCCGAACGGAGACCCAGTACTTC
15	TRBV2	TRBJ1-2	-	-	CASSEDEGYPYGYTF	TGTGCCAGCAGTGAAGATGAGGGATACCCCTATGGCTACACCTTC